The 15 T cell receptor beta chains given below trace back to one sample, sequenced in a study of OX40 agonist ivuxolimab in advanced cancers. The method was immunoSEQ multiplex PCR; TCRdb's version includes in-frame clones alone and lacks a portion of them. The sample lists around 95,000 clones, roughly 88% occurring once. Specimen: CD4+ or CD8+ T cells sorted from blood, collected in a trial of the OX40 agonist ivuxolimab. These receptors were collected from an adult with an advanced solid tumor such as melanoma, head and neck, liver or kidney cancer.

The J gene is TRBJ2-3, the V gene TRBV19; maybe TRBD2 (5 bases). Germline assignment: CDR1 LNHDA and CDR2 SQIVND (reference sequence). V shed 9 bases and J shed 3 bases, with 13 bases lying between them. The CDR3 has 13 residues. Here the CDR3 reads CASGLELTDTQYF. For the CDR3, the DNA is TGTGCCAGCGGACTCGAACTGACAGATACGCAGTATTTT. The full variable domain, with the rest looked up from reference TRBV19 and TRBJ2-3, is DGGITQSPKYLFRKEGQNVTLSCEQNLNHDAMYWYRQDPGQGLRLIYYSQIVNDFQKGDIAEGYSVSREKKESFPLTVTSAQKNPTAFYLCASGLELTDTQYFGPGTRLTVL.

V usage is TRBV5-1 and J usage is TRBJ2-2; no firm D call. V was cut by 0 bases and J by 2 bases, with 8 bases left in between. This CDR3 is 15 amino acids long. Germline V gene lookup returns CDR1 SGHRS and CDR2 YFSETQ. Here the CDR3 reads CASSLAGPNTGELFF. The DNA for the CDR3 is TGCGCCAGCAGCTTGGCGGGCCCCAACACCGGGGAGCTGTTTTTT.

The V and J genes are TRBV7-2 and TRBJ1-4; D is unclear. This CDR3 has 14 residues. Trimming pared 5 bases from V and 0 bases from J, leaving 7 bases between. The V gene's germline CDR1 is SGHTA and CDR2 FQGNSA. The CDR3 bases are TGTGCCAGCAGCCTAACAGCAACTAATGAAAAACTGTTTTTT. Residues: CASSLTATNEKLFF.

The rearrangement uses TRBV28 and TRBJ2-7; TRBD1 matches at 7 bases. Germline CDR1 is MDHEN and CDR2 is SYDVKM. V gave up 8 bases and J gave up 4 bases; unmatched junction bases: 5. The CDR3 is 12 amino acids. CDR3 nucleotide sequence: TGTGCCAGCTTGGGACAGAATTACGAGCAGTACTTC. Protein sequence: CASLGQNYEQYF.

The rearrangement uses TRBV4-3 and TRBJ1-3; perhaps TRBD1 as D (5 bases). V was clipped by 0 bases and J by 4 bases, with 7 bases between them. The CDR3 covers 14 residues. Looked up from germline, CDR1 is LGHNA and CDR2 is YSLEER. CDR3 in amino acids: CASSQEGVGNTIYF. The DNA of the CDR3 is TGCGCCAGCAGCCAAGAGGGGGTCGGAAACACCATATATTTT.

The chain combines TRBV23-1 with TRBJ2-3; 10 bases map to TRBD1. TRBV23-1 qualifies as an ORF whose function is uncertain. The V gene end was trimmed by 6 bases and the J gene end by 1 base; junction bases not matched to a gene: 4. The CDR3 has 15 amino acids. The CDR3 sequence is CASRGGQGRTDTQYF. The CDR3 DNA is TGCGCCAGCAGGGGGGGACAGGGGCGCACAGATACGCAGTATTTT.

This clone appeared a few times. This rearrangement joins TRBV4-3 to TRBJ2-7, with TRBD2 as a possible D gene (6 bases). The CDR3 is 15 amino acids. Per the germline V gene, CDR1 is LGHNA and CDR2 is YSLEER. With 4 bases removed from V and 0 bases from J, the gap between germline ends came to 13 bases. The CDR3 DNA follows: TGCGCCAGCAGCCGATCAGCGGGCGGCTCCTACGAGCAGTACTTC. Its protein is CASSRSAGGSYEQYF.

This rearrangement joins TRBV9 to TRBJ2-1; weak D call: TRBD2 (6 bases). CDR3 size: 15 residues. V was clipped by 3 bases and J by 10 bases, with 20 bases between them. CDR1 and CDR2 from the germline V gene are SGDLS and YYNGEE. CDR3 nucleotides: TGTGCCAGCAGCGACGCGGGGTCCAACCCCAGGGAGCAGTTCTTC. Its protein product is CASSDAGSNPREQFF.

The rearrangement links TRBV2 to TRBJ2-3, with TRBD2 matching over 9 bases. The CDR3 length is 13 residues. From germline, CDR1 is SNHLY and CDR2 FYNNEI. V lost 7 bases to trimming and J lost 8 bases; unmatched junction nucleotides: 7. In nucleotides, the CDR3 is TGTGCCAGCAATGCGGGGGGGCTGGCTACGCAGTATTTT. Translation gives CASNAGGLATQYF.

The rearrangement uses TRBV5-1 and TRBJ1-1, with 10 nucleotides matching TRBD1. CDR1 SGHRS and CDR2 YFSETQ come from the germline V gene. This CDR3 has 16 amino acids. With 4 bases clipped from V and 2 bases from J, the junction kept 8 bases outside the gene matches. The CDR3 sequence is CASSEGQGPSNTEAFF. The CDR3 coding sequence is TGCGCCAGCAGCGAGGGACAGGGGCCGAGTAACACTGAAGCTTTCTTT.

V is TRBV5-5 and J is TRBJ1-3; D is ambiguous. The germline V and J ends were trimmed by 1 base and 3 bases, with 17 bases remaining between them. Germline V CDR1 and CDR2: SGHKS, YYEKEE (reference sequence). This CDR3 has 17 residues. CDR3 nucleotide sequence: TGTGCCAGCAGCTTGAGCGTTGGTACGGGGTTTGGAAACACCATATATTTT. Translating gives CASSLSVGTGFGNTIYF.

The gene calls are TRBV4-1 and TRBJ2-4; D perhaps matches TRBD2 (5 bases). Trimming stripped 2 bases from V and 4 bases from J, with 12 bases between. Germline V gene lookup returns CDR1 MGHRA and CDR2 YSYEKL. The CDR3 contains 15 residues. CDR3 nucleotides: TGCGCCAGCAGCCAATCTGAGGGTACTAAAAACATTCAGTACTTC. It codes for CASSQSEGTKNIQYF.

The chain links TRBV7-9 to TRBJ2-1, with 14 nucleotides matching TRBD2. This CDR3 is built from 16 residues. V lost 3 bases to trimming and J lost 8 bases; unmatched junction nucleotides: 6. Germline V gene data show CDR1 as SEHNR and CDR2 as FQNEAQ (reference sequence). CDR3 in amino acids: CASSFPGLAGGDEQFF. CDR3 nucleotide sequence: TGTGCCAGCAGCTTCCCTGGACTAGCGGGGGGAGATGAGCAGTTCTTC.

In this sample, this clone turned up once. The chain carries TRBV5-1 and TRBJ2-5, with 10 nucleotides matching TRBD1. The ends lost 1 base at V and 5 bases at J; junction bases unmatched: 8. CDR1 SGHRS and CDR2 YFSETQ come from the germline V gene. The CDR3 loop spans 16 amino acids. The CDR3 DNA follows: TGCGCCAGCAGCTTGTCTGGGACAGGGGTTTTTGAGACCCAGTACTTC. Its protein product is CASSLSGTGVFETQYF. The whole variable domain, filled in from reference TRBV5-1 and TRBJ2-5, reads KAGVTQTPRYLIKTRGQQVTLSCSPISGHRSVSWYQQTPGQGLQFLFEYFSETQRNKGNFPGRFSGRQFSNSRSEMNVSTLELGDSALYLCASSLSGTGVFETQYFGPGTRLLVL.

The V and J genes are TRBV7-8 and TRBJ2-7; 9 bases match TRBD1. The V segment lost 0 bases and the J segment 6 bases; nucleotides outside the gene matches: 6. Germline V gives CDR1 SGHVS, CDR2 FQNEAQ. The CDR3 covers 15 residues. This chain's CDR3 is CASSLAGTGSGEQYF. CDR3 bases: TGTGCCAGCAGCTTAGCAGGGACAGGGTCGGGCGAGCAGTACTTC.